This T cell receptor beta chain was captured in a study of T cell changes during pregnancy in multiple sclerosis. V lost 0 bases to trimming and J lost 5 bases, with 10 bases between them. Looked up from germline, CDR1 is ENHRY and CDR2 is SYGVKD. The CDR3 contains 14 residues. Assay: immunoSEQ multiplex PCR; the TCRdb copy retains only in-frame clones and omits some. Of 55,000 to 70,000 clones listed, just under 95% are singletons. V and J are TRBV10-3 and TRBJ2-5, with D possibly TRBD2 on 6 matching bases. This specimen consisted of CD4+ T cells from peripheral blood mononuclear cells, obtained before pregnancy. The clonotype originates from a female donor with multiple sclerosis, enrolled in a pregnancy study. CDR3 in amino acids: CAISESDLAETQYF. The CDR3 nucleotides read TGTGCCATCAGTGAGTCTGACCTAGCGGAGACCCAGTACTTC.